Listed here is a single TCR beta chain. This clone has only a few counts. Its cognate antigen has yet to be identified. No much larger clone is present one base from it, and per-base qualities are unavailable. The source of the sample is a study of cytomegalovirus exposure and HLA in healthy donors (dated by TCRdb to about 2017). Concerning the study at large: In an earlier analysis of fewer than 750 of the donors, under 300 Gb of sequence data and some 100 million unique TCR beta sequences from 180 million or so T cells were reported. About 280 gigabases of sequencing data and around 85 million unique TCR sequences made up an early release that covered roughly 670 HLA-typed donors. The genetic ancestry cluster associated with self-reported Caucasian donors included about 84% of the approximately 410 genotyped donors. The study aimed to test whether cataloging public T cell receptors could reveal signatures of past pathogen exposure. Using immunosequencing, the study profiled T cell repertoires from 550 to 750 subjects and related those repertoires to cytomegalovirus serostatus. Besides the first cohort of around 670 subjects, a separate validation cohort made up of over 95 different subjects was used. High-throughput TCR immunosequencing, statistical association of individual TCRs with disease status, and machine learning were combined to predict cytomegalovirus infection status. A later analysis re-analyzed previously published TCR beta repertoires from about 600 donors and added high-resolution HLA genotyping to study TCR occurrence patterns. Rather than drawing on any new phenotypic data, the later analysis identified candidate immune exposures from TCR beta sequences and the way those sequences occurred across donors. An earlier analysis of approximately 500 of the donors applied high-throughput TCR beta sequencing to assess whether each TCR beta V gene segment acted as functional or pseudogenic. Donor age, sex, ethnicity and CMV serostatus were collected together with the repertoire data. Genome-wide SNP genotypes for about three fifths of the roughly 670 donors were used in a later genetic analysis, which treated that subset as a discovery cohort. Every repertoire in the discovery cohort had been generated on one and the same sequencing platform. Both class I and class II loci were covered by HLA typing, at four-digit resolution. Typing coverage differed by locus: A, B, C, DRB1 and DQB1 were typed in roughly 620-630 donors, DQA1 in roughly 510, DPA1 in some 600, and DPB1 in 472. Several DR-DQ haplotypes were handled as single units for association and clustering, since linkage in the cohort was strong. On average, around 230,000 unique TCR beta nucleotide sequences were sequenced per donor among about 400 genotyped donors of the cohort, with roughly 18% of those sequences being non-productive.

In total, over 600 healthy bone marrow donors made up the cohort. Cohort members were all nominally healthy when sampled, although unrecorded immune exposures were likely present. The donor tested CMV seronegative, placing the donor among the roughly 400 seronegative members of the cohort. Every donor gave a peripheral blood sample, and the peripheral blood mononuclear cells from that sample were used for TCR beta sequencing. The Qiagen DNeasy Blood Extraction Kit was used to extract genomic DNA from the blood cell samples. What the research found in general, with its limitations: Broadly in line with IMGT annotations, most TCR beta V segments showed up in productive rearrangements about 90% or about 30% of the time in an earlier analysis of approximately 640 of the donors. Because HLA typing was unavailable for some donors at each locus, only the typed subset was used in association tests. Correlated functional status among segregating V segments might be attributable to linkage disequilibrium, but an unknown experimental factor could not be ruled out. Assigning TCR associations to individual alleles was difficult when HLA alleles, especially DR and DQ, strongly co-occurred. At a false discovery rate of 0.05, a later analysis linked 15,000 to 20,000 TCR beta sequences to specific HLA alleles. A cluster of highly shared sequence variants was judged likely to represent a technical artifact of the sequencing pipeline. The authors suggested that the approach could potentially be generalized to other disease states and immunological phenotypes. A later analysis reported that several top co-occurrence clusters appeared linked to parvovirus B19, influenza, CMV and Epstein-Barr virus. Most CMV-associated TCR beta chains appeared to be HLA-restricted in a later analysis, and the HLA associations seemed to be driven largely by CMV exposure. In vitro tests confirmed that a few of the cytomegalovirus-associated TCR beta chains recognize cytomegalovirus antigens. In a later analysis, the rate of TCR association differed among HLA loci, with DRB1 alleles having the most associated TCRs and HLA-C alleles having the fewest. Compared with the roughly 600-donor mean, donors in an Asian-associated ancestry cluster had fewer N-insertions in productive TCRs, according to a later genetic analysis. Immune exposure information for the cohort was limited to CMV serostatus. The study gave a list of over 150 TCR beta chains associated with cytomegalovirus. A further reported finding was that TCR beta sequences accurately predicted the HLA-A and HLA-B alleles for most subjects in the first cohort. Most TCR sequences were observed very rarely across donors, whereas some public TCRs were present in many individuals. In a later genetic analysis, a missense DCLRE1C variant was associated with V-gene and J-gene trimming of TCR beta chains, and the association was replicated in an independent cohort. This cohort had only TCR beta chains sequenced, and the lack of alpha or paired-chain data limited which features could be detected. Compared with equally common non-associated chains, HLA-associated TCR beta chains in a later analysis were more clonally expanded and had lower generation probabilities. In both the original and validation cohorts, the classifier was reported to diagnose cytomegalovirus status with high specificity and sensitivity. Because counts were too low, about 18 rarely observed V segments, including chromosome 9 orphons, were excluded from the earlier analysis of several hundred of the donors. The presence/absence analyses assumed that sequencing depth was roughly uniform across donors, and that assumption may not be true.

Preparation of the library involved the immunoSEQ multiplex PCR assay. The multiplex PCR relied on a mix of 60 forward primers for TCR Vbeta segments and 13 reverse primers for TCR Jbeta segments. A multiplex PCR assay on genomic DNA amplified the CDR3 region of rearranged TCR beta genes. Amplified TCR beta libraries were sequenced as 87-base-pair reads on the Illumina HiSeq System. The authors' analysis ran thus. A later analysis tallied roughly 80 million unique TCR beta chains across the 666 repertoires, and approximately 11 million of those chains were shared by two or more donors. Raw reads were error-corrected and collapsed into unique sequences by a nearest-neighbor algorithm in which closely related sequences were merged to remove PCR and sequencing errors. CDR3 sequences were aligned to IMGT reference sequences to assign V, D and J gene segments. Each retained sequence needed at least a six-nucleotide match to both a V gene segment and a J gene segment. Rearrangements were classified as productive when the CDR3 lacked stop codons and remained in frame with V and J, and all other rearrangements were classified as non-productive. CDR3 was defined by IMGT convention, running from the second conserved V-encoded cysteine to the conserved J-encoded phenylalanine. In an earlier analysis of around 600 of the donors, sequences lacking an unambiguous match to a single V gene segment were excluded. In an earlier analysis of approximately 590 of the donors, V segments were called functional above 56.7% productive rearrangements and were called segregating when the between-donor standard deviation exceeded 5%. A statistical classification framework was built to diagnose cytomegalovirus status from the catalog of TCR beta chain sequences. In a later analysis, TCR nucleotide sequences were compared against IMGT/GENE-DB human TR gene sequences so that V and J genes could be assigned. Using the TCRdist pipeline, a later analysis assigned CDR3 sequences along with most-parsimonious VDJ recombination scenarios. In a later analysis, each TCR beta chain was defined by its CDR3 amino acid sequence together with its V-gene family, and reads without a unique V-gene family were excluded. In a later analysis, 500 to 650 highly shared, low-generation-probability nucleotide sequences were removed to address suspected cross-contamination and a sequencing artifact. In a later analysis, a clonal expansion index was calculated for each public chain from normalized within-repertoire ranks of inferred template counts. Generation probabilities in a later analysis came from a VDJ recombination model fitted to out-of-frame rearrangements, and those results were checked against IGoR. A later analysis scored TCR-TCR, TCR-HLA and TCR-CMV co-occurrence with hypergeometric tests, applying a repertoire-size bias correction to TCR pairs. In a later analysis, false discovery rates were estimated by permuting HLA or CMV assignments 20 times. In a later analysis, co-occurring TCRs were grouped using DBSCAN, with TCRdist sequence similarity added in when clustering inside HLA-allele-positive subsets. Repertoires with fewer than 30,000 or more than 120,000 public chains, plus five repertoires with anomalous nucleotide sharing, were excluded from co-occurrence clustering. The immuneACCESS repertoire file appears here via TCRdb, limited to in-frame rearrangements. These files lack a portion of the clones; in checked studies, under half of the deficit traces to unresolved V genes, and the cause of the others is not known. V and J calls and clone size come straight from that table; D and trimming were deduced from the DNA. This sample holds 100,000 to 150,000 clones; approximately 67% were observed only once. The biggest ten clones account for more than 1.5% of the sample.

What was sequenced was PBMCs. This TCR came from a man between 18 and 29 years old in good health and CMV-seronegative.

At the DNA level, the sequence is TGTGCCATCAGTGGGTTGGAGGGTTATGGCTACACCTTC. Its coded protein is CAISGLEGYGYTF. The sequence links TRBV10-3 to TRBJ1-2; the D gene identity is not certain. Including cysteine and phenylalanine, the CDR3 has 13 amino acids. The kept DNA is CDR3 alone, 39 bases in frame from the first base. Looking up the germline V gene yields CDR1 ENHRY and CDR2 SYGVKD. The junction shows trimming of 4 bases on V and 5 bases on J, plus 11 bases between the germline ends.